This entry is about one T cell receptor beta chain. Its matching antigen is unknown. This sample stems from a study of T cells in Graves' hyperthyroidism and ophthalmopathy. The study's findings and limits: Stable hyperthyroidism was told apart from ophthalmopathy by a model built on 13 V-J features. Ophthalmopathy was model-predicted a median approximately 6.9 months pre-onset.

The authors deemed Graves' hyperthyroidism stable absent ophthalmopathy progression within 18 months. Roughly 10 ml of fresh peripheral blood supplied the PBMCs. The TCR beta CDR3 regions underwent amplification using RNA transcripts as the source. TCR CDR3 regions were first amplified by RT-PCR with HTBI primers. A single record per CDR3 protein comes from TCRdb applying MiXCR to the multiplex PCR reads. The sample has more than 300,000 distinct CDR3 sequences; around 13% are singletons. The CDR3 is 17 residues long. Germline CDR1 and CDR2: LGHDT and YNNKEL (reference sequence). Trimming removed 4 bases at V and 0 bases at J, with 13 bases between.

The sequence was obtained from a woman aged 60 to 75 with Graves' hyperthyroidism. The sample taken for sequencing was blood. The chain carries TRBV3-1 and TRBJ2-6; either TRBD1 or TRBD2 may supply D (5 bases each). The CDR3 region has the DNA TGTGCCAGCAGCCTGGGGCCAGGGAGCTCTGGGGCCAACGTCCTGACTTTC. Amino acid sequence: CASSLGPGSSGANVLTF.